The clone carrying this T cell receptor (beta chain) was seen many times. What it recognizes is unknown. A single record per CDR3 protein comes from TCRdb applying MiXCR to the 5' RACE reads. This table has 200,000 to 250,000 distinct CDR3 sequences, less than 9% appearing once. The sample originates from a study of T cells after yellow fever vaccination. Study outcomes and limitations: The study found a weaker secondary response that peaked faster, day 5 versus 15.

The clonotype comes from a man aged 25-45 years who received the YFV17D yellow fever vaccine. This sample comprised CD4+ T cells sorted from PBMCs, obtained 15 days after the yellow fever booster vaccination.

In DNA form, the CDR3 reads TGTGCCAGCATGGTGACTAGCGGGAGTACTGAGCAGTTCTTC. It encodes CASMVTSGSTEQFF. This chain connects TRBV28 to TRBJ2-1, with 12 bases that match TRBD2. V lost 7 bases and J lost 9; bases outside the gene matches: 7. CDR3 length: 14 amino acids. Germline V lookup: CDR1 MDHEN, CDR2 SYDVKM. Filled out from reference TRBV28 and TRBJ2-1, the complete variable domain reads DVKVTQSSRYLVKRTGEKVFLECVQDMDHENMFWYRQDPGLGLRLIYFSYDVKMKEKGDIPEGYSVSREKKERFSLILESASTNQTSMYLCASMVTSGSTEQFFGPGTRLTVL.